This T cell receptor (beta chain) comes out of a study of T cell clusters in autoimmune cytopenias. Multiplex touch-down PCR amplified TRB using TRB-A and TRB-B pools in one tube. Reanalyzing the multiplex PCR reads, TCRdb keeps one entry per CDR3 protein, without DNA. This sample's clone table lists several thousand distinct CDR3 sequences. TRB was amplified from roughly 250 ng of peripheral blood genomic DNA per sample. Judged by frequency, this clonotype is medium-sized (0.01 to 0.1%). This CDR3 is built from 13 residues. CDR1 SGHAT and CDR2 FQDESV come from the germline V gene (reference sequence). The data also belong to a second study, concerning T cell repertoires in aging, cancer and after chemotherapy.

The sequenced material came from peripheral blood. The sequence was obtained from a human donor with chronic lymphocytic leukemia. The donor label of this sample is uncertain. The chain has TRBV11-1 and TRBJ2-2. CDR3 sequence: CASSLVATGELFF.